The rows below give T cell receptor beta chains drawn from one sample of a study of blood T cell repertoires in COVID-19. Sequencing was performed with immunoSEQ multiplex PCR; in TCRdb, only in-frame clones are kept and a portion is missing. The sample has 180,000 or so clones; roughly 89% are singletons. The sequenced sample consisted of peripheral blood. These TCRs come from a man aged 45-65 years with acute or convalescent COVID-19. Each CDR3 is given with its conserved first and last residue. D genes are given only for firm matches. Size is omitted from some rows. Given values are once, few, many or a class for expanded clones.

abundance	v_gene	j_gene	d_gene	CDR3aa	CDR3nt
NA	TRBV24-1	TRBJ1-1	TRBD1	CATNGKAGGVEGEAFF	TGTGCCACCAATGGGAAGGCAGGGGGCGTTGAAGGGGAGGCTTTCTTT
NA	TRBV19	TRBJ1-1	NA	CASSAQMNTEAFF	TGTGCCAGTAGTGCACAGATGAACACTGAAGCTTTCTTT
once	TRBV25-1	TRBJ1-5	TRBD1	CASSEEGANQPQHF	TGTGCCAGCAGTGAGGAGGGGGCAAATCAGCCCCAGCATTTT
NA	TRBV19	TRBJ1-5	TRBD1	CASTKTGNHNQPQHF	TGTGCCAGTACCAAGACAGGGAATCACAATCAGCCCCAGCATTTT
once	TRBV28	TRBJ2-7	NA	CASSRTDYEQYF	TGTGCCAGCAGCCGGACAGACTACGAGCAGTACTTC
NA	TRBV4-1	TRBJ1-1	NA	CASSPLPGMNTEAFF	TGCGCCAGCAGCCCTCTCCCAGGGATGAACACTGAAGCTTTCTTT
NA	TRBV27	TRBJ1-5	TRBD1	CASSLFRTGKDNQPQHF	TGTGCCAGCAGTTTATTCAGGACAGGGAAGGACAATCAGCCCCAGCATTTT
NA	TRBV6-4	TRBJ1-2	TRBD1	CASSRGQGSSYGYTF	TGTGCCAGCAGTCGGGGACAGGGGTCAAGCTATGGCTACACCTTC
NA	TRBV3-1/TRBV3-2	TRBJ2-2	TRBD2	CASSQDARLASRGTGELFF	TGTGCCAGCAGCCAAGATGCGCGACTAGCGTCCCGGGGCACCGGGGAGCTGTTTTTT
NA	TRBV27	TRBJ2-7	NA	CASSDGGSSYEQYF	TGTGCCAGCAGTGACGGGGGTAGCTCCTACGAGCAGTACTTC
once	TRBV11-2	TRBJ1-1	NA	CASSLVAPMNTEAFF	TGTGCCAGCAGCTTAGTGGCTCCAATGAACACTGAAGCTTTCTTT
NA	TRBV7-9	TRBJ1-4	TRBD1	CASSVGQGNEKLFF	TGTGCCAGCAGCGTTGGACAGGGTAATGAAAAACTGTTTTTT
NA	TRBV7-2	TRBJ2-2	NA	CASSFQGRTGELFF	TGTGCCAGCAGCTTTCAGGGTCGTACCGGGGAGCTGTTTTTT
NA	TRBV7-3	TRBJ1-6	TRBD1	CASSSLGGNSPLHF	TGTGCCAGCAGCTCCCTAGGGGGCAATTCACCCCTCCACTTT
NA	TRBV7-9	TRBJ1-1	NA	CASSPIRVGTEAFF	TGTGCCAGCAGCCCAATCAGGGTGGGCACTGAAGCTTTCTTT
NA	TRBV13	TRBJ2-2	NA	CASSWASGTGELFF	TGTGCCAGCAGTTGGGCGTCGGGAACCGGGGAGCTGTTTTTT
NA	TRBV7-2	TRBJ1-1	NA	CASSLMKGSEAFF	TGTGCCAGCAGCTTAATGAAGGGGTCTGAAGCTTTCTTT
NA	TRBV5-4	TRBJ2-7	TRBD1	CASSMTGGSYEQYF	TGTGCCAGCAGCATGACAGGGGGCTCCTACGAGCAGTACTTC
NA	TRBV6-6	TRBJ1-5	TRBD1	CASSNRDRGSDQPQHF	TGTGCCAGCAGTAACCGGGACAGGGGGTCGGATCAGCCCCAGCATTTT
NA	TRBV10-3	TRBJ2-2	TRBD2	CAIRSGLAGAGTGELFF	TGTGCCATCAGGTCGGGACTAGCGGGAGCGGGCACCGGGGAGCTGTTTTTT
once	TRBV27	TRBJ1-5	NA	CASRPGGLISNQPQHF	TGTGCCAGCCGACCCGGGGGACTCATTAGCAATCAGCCCCAGCATTTT
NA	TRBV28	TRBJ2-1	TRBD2	CASSGTSGAYNEQFF	TGTGCCAGCAGCGGGACTAGCGGGGCTTACAATGAGCAGTTCTTC
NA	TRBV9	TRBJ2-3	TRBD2	CASSVAGLAGDLTDTQYF	TGTGCCAGCAGCGTAGCGGGACTAGCGGGGGACCTCACAGATACGCAGTATTTT
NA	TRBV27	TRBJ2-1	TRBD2	CASSLGQTSGNNEQFF	TGTGCCAGCAGTTTAGGTCAAACTAGCGGAAACAATGAGCAGTTCTTC
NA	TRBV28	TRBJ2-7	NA	CASSLTEYEQYF	TGTGCCAGCAGTTTGACAGAATACGAGCAGTACTTC
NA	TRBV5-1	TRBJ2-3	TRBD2	CASSTGTSGEDTQYF	TGCGCCAGCAGCACCGGGACTAGCGGGGAAGATACGCAGTATTTT
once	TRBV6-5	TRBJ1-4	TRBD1	CASDSGGVNEKLFF	TGTGCCAGCGACTCAGGGGGCGTTAATGAAAAACTGTTTTTT
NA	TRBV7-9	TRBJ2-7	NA	CASSSPGGAVHEQYF	TGTGCCAGCAGCTCTCCGGGGGGCGCGGTCCACGAGCAGTACTTC
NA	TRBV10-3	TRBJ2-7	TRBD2	CAISEWERERGQYF	TGTGCCATCAGTGAGTGGGAGCGGGAGAGAGGGCAGTACTTC
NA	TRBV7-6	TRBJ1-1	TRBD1	CASSLAGGSENTEAFF	TGTGCCAGCAGCTTAGCAGGGGGCTCAGAGAACACTGAAGCTTTCTTT
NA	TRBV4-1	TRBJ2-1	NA	CASSQPARLKPGHPYNEQFF	TGCGCCAGCAGCCAACCAGCCCGATTAAAACCGGGACACCCCTACAATGAGCAGTTCTTC
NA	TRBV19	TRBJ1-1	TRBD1	CASTGQGNTEAFF	TGTGCCAGTACCGGACAGGGGAACACTGAAGCTTTCTTT
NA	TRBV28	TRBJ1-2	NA	CASSLDRYGYTF	TGTGCCAGCAGTCTAGACAGATATGGCTACACCTTC
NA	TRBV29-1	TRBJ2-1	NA	CSVEDNRDEQFF	TGCAGCGTTGAAGATAATCGGGATGAGCAGTTCTTC
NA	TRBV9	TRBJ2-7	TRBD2	CASSATSGTYEQYF	TGTGCCAGCAGCGCGACTAGCGGCACCTACGAGCAGTACTTC
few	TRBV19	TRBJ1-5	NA	CASSMGGAGNQPQHF	TGTGCCAGTAGTATGGGGGGGGCTGGCAATCAGCCCCAGCATTTT
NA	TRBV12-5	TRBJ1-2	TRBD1	CASVADRGLSGYTF	TGTGCTAGTGTAGCGGACAGGGGGCTTAGTGGCTACACCTTC
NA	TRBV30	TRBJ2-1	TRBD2	CAWSRGTSGRGNEQFF	TGTGCCTGGAGTCGGGGGACTAGCGGGAGAGGGAATGAGCAGTTCTTC
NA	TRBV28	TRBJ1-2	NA	CASSSLGLFGYTF	TGTGCCAGCAGTTCCCTCGGACTCTTTGGCTACACCTTC
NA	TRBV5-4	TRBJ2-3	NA	CASSYDWEIHTQYF	TGTGCCAGCAGCTACGACTGGGAGATACATACGCAGTATTTT
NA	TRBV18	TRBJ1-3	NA	CASSRNKDSGNTIYF	TGTGCCAGCTCCCGTAACAAAGACTCTGGAAACACCATATATTTT
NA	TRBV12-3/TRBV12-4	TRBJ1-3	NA	CASSFGNTIYF	TGTGCCAGCAGTTTCGGGAACACCATATATTTT
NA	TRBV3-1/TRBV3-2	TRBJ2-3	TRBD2	CASSPGLAADTQYF	TGTGCCAGCAGCCCCGGACTAGCGGCAGATACGCAGTATTTT
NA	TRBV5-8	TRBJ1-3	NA	CASSLVASGNTIYF	TGTGCCAGCAGCTTGGTGGCTTCTGGAAACACCATATATTTT
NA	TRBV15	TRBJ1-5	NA	CATSRDHGAGQPQHF	TGTGCCACCAGCAGAGATCACGGAGCTGGTCAGCCCCAGCATTTT
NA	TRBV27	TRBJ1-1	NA	CASSSNTEAFF	TGTGCCAGCAGTTCTAACACTGAAGCTTTCTTT
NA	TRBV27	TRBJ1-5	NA	CASSHEGRDQPQHF	TGTGCCAGCAGTCACGAGGGCAGAGATCAGCCCCAGCATTTT
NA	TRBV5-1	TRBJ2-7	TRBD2	CASSFGGPGRELSEQYF	TGCGCCAGCAGCTTCGGTGGCCCCGGGCGGGAGCTCTCCGAGCAGTACTTC
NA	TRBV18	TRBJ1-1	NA	CASSPDGTEAFF	TGTGCCAGCTCACCAGACGGGACTGAAGCTTTCTTT
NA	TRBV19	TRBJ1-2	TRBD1	CASSRGDRPSNYGYTF	TGTGCCAGTAGTAGGGGGGACAGACCTTCTAACTATGGCTACACCTTC
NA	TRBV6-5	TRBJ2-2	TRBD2	CASSYGLAGEGGELFF	TGTGCCAGCAGTTACGGGCTAGCGGGGGAGGGCGGGGAGCTGTTTTTT